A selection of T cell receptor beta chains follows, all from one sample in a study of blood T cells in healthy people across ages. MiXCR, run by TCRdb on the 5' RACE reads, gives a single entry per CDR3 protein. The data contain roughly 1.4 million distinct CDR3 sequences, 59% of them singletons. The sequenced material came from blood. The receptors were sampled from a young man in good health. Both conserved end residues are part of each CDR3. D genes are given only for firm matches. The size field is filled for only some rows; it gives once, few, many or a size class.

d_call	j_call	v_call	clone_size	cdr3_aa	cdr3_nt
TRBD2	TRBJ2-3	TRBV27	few	CASSSPRERGFTDTQYF	TGTGCCAGCAGTTCCCCCAGGGAGCGGGGGTTCACAGATACGCAGTATTTT
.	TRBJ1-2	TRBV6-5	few	CASGGETGFYGYTF	TGTGCCAGCGGGGGAGAAACTGGATTCTATGGCTACACCTTC
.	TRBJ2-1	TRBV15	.	CATSRNRRADEQFF	TGTGCCACCAGCAGAAATCGGCGAGCGGACGAGCAGTTCTTC
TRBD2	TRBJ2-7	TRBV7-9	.	CASSHRDYSYEQYF	TGTGCCAGCAGCCACCGGGACTACTCCTACGAGCAGTACTTC
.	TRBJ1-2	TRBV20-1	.	CSASTPGTLANYGYTF	TGCAGTGCTAGCACTCCCGGGACTTTAGCAAACTATGGCTACACCTTC
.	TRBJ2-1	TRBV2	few	CASSDPLGGADLQRHEQFF	TGTGCCAGCAGTGATCCCTTGGGGGGGGCGGATTTGCAGCGCCATGAGCAGTTCTTC
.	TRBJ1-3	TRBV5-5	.	CASSWSSGNTIYF	TGTGCCAGCAGCTGGAGCTCTGGAAACACCATATATTTT
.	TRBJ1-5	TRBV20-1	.	CSASTREFGQPQHF	TGCAGTGCTAGCACAAGGGAGTTCGGTCAGCCCCAGCATTTT
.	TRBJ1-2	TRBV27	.	CASSPTRAAYGYTF	TGTGCCAGCAGTCCGACCAGGGCCGCCTATGGCTACACCTTC
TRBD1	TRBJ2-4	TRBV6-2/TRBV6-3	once	CASRGQVLAKNIQYF	TGTGCCAGCAGGGGACAGGTGTTAGCCAAAAACATTCAGTACTTC
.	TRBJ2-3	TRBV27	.	CASSLARATDTQYF	TGTGCCAGCAGTTTAGCCAGGGCCACAGATACGCAGTATTTT
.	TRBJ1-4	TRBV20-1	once	CSTRDRAEKLFF	TGCAGTACTAGAGATCGTGCCGAAAAACTGTTTTTT
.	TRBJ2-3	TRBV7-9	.	CASSAQGSTDTQYF	TGTGCCAGCAGCGCACAGGGTTCTACAGATACGCAGTATTTT
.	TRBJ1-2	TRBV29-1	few	CSVVDSNYGYTF	TGCAGCGTTGTTGACAGTAACTATGGCTACACCTTC
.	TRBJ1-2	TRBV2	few	CASSEVGSFNYGYTF	TGTGCCAGCAGTGAAGTAGGGAGCTTTAACTATGGCTACACCTTC
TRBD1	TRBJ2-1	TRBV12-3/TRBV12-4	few	CASSFLPDRAVQFF	TGTGCCAGCAGTTTCCTTCCGGACAGGGCGGTTCAGTTCTTC
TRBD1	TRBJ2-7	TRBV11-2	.	CASSWGQGAYGEQYF	TGTGCCAGCAGCTGGGGACAGGGGGCTTACGGCGAGCAGTACTTC
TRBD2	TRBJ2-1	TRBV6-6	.	CASSYASGRGYEQFF	TGTGCCAGCAGTTACGCTAGCGGGAGGGGCTATGAGCAGTTCTTC
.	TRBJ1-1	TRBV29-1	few	CSVRVNTEAFF	TGCAGCGTTAGGGTGAACACTGAAGCTTTCTTT
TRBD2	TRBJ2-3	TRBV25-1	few	CASSDSGLAGTDTQYF	TGTGCCAGCAGTGACTCGGGACTAGCGGGCACAGATACGCAGTATTTT
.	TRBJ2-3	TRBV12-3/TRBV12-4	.	CASSPVGGHDTQYF	TGTGCCAGCAGTCCAGTGGGGGGCCACGATACGCAGTATTTT
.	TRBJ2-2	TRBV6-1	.	CASSEARGGTGELFF	TGTGCCAGCAGTGAAGCGCGAGGAGGGACCGGGGAGCTGTTTTTT
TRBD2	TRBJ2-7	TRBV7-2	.	CASSLRAGDYEQYF	TGTGCCAGCAGCTTAAGGGCGGGGGATTACGAGCAGTACTTC
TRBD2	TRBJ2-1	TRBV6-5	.	CASSYRLAVGGNEQFF	TGTGCCAGCAGTTACCGCCTAGCGGTTGGGGGCAATGAGCAGTTCTTC
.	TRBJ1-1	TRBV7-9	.	CASSLAGRRYTEAFF	TGTGCCAGCAGCTTAGCGGGACGGAGATACACTGAAGCTTTCTTT
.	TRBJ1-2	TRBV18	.	CASSPVRYYGYTF	TGTGCCAGCTCACCTGTCCGCTACTATGGCTACACCTTC
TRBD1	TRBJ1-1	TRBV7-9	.	CASSLRGIARGYTEAFF	TGTGCCAGCAGCTTAAGGGGCATCGCCAGGGGGTACACTGAAGCTTTCTTT
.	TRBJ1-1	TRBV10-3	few	CAISAGDTEAFF	TGTGCCATCAGTGCAGGGGACACTGAAGCTTTCTTT
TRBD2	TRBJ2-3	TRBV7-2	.	CASSSGRLAGGRLDTQYF	TGTGCCAGCAGCTCCGGAAGACTAGCGGGGGGGCGTTTGGATACGCAGTATTTT
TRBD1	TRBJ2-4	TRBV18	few	CASSPTGGATKNIQYF	TGTGCCAGCTCTCCAACAGGGGGCGCGACCAAAAACATTCAGTACTTC
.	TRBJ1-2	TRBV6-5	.	CATRVEGMSNYGYTF	TGTGCCACCAGGGTGGAGGGGATGTCTAACTATGGCTACACCTTC
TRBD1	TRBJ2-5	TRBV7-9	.	CASSRGPYQETQYF	TGTGCCAGCAGCAGGGGGCCGTACCAAGAGACCCAGTACTTC
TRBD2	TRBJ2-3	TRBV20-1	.	CSATLVGGPSDTQYF	TGCAGTGCCACCCTAGTGGGAGGGCCATCAGATACGCAGTATTTT
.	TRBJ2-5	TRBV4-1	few	CASSRGFGAIETQYF	TGCGCCAGCAGCCGAGGGTTTGGAGCGATAGAGACCCAGTACTTC
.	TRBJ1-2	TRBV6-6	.	CASSRLLTGSTNYGYTF	TGTGCCAGCAGCCGACTTCTAACAGGGAGTACTAACTATGGCTACACCTTC
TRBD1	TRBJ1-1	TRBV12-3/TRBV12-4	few	CASSSGTGLEAEAFF	TGTGCCAGCAGTTCCGGGACAGGGTTGGAAGCTGAAGCTTTCTTT
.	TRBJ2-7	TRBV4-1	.	CASSQDGLEQYF	TGCGCCAGCAGCCAAGACGGTCTGGAGCAGTACTTC